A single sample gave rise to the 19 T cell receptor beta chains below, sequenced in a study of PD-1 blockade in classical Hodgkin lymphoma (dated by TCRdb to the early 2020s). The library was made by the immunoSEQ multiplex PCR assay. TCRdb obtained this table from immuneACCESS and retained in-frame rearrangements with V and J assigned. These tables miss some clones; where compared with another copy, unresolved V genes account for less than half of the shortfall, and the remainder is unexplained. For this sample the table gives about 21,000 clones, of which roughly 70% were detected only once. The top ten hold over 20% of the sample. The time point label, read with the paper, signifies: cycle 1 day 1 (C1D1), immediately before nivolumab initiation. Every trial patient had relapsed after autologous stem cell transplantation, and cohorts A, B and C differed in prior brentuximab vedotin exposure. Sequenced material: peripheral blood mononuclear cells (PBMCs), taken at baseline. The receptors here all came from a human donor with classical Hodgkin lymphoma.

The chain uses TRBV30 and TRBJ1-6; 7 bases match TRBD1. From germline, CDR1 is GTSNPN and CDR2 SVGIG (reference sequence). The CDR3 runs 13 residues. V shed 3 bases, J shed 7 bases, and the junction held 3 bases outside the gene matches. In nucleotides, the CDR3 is TGTGCCTGGAGCGACAGGGAGAATTCACCCCTCCACTTT. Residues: CAWSDRENSPLHF.

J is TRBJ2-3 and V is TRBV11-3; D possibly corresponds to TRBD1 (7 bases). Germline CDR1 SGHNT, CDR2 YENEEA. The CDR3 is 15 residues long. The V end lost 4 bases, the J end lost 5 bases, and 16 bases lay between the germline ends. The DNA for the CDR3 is TGTGCCAGCAGCTATCGGGGGACAGAATTAGATACGCAGTATTTT. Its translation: CASSYRGTELDTQYF.

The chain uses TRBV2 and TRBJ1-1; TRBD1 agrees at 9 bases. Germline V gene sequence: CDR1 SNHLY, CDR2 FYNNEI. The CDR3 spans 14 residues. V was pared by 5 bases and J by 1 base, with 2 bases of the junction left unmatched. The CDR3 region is CASSMGQGNTEAFF. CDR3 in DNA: TGTGCCAGCAGTATGGGACAGGGGAACACTGAAGCTTTCTTT.

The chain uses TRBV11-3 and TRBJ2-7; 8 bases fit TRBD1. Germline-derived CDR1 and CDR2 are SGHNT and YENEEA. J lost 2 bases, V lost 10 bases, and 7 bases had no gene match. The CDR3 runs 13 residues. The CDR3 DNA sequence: TGTGCCACCGGGACAGGCGGCCCCTACGAGCAGTACTTC. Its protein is CATGTGGPYEQYF. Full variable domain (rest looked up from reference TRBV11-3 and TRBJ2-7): EAGVVQSPRYKIIEKKQPVAFWCNPISGHNTLYWYLQNLGQGPELLIRYENEEAVDDSQLPKDRFSAERLKGVDSTLKIQPAELGDSAVYLCATGTGGPYEQYFGPGTRLTVT.

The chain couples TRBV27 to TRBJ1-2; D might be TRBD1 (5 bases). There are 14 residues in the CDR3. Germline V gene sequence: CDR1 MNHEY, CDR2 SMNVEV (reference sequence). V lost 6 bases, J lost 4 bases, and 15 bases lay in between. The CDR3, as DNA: TGTGCCAGCAGGCCCGCCGGGGACCTCTATGGCTACACCTTC. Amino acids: CASRPAGDLYGYTF.

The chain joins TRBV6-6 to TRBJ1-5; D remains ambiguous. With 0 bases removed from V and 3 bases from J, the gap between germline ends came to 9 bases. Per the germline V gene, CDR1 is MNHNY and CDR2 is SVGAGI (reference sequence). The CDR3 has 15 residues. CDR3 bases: TGTGCCAGCAGTTACTCAGTAGTTGCCAATCAGCCCCAGCATTTT. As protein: CASSYSVVANQPQHF.

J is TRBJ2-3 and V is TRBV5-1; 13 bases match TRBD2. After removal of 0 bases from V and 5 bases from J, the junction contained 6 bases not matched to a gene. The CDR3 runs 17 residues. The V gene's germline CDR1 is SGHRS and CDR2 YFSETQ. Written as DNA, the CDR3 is TGCGCCAGCAGCTTGGAAGGGGGACTAGCGGGGATAGATACGCAGTATTTT. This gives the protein CASSLEGGLAGIDTQYF.

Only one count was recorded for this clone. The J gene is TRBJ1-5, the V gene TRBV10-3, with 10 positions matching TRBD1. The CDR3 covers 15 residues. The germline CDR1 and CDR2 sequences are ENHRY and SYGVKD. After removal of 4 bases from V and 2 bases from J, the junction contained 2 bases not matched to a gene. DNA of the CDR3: TGTGCCATCAGTGCCGGACAGGGGGGCAATCAGCCCCAGCATTTT. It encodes CAISAGQGGNQPQHF.

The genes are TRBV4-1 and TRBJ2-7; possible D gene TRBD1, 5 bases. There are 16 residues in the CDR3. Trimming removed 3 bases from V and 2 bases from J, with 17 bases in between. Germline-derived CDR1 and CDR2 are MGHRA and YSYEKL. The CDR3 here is CASSHPPGQGAYEQYF. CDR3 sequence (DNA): TGCGCCAGCAGCCACCCTCCCGGACAAGGGGCCTACGAGCAGTACTTC.

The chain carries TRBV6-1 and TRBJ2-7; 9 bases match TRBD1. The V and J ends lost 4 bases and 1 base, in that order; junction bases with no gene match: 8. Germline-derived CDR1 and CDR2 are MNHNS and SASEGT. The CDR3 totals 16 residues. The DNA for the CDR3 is TGTGCCAGCAGTGGAGAAATACAGGGGGCATCCTACGAGCAGTACTTC. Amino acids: CASSGEIQGASYEQYF.

The CDR3 DNA reads TGCAGCGTTGAAGATCCTCTCTCTATGGGACAGGGTTCTGTTCGAGCCTACGAGCAGTACTTC. Amino acids: CSVEDPLSMGQGSVRAYEQYF. This chain links TRBV29-1 with TRBJ2-7, with 9 bases lining up with TRBD1. Germline CDR1 is SQVTM and CDR2 is ANQGSEA. J was trimmed by 2 bases and V by 0 bases; bases with no gene match: 23. This CDR3 contains 21 residues.

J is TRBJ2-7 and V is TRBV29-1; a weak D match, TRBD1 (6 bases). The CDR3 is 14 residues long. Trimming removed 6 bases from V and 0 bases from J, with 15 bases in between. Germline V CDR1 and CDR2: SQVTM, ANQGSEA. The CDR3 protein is CSVAGTKSSYEQYF. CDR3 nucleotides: TGCAGCGTCGCCGGGACAAAGAGCTCCTACGAGCAGTACTTC.

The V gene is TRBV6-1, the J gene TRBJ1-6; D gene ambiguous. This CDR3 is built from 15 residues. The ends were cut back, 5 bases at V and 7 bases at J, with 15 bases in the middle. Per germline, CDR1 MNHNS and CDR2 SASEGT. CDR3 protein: CASSKLEVVNSPLHF. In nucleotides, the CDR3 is TGTGCCAGCAGTAAACTCGAAGTGGTGAATTCACCCCTCCACTTT.

CDR3 nucleotide sequence: TGTGCCAGCGGACGACAGGGGTCGAACACTGAAGCTTTCTTT. Residues: CASGRQGSNTEAFF. This chain links TRBV2 with TRBJ1-1; 8 nucleotides match TRBD1. This CDR3 spans 14 amino acids. Trimming cost V 8 bases and J 1 base; bases outside gene matches: 6. Germline assignment: CDR1 SNHLY and CDR2 FYNNEI.

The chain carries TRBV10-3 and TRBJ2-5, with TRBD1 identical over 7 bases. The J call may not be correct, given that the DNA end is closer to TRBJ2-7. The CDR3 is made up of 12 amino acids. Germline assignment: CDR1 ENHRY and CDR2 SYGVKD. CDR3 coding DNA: TGTGCCATCAGAGGAGACAGGGACGAGCAGTACTTC. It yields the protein CAIRGDRDEQYF.

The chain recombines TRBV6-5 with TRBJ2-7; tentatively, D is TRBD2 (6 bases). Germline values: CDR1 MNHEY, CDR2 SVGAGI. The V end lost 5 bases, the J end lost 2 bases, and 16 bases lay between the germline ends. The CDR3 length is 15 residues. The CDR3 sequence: CASSPRRGTAYEQYF. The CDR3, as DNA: TGTGCCAGCAGTCCCCGGCGGGGAACGGCCTACGAGCAGTACTTC.

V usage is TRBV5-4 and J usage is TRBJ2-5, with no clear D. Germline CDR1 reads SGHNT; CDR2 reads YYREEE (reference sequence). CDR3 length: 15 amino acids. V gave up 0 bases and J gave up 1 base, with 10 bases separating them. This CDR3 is CASSLVSRSQETQYF. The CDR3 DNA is TGTGCCAGCAGCTTGGTCTCCCGATCCCAAGAGACCCAGTACTTC.

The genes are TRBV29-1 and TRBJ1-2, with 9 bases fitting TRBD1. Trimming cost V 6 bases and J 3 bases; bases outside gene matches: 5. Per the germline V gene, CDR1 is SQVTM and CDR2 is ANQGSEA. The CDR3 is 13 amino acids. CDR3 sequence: CSVGDRDDYGYTF. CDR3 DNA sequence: TGCAGCGTCGGGGACAGGGATGACTATGGCTACACCTTC.

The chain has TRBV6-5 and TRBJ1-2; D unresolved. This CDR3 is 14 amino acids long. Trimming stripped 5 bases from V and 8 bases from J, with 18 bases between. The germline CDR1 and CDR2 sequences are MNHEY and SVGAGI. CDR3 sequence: CASSRRNYWSGYTF. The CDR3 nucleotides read TGTGCCAGCAGTCGACGAAACTATTGGTCAGGCTACACCTTC.